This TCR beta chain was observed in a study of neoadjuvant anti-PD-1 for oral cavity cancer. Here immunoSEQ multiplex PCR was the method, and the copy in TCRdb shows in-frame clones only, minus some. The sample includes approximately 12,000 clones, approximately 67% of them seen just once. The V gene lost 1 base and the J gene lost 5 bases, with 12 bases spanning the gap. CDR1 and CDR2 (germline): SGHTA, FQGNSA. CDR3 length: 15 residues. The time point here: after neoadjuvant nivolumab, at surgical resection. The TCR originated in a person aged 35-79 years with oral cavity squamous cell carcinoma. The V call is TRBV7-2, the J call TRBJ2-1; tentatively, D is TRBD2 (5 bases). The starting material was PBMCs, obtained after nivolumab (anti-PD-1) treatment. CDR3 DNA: TGTGCCAGCAGCTTAGGCGGGCCGACCCACAATGAGCAGTTCTTC. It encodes CASSLGGPTHNEQFF.